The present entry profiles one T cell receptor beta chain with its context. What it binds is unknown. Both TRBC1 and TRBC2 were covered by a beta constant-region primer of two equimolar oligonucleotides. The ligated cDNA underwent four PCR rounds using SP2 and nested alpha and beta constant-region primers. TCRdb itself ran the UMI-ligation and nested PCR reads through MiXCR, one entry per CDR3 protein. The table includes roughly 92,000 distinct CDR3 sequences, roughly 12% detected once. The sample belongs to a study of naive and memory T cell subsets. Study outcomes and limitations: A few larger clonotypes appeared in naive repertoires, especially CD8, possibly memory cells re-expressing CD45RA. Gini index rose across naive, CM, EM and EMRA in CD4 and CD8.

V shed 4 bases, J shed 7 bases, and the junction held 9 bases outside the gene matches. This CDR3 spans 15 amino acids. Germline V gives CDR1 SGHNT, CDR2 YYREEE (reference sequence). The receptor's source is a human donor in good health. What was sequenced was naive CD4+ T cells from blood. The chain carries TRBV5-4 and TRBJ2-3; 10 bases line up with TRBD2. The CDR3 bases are TGTGCCAGCAGCCTCCCGGGACTAGCGAAACATACGCAGTATTTT. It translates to CASSLPGLAKHTQYF.